This passage covers 24 T cell receptor beta chains from one sample sequenced in a study of CD8 T cells in Susac syndrome. After extraction with the RNeasy kit, 0.5 to 1 ug of the RNA was reverse transcribed using random hexamers. TCRdb independently ran MiXCR on the immunoSEQ multiplex PCR reads; one entry per CDR3 protein. The sample carries around 80,000 distinct CDR3 sequences, roughly 91% recorded once. Material for sequencing was CD8+ T cells from PBMCs. The receptors were gathered from a human donor with multiple sclerosis.

This chain joins TRBV6-2 or TRBV6-3 and TRBJ2-7, with D hard to call. CDR1 and CDR2 from the germline V gene are MNHEY and SVGEGT. CDR3 size: 11 residues. Trimming left V 0 bases short and J 11 bases short, with 8 bases between. The CDR3 region is CASSYSGLEYF. The CDR3, as DNA: TGTGCCAGCAGTTACTCGGGGTTAGAGTACTTC.

The chain recombines TRBV12-3 or TRBV12-4 with TRBJ2-4; a possible D gene is TRBD2 (5 bases). The CDR3 extends over 14 amino acids. Trimming removed 6 bases from V and 2 bases from J, with 11 bases in between. The CDR3 here is CASSPPGSKNIQYF. CDR3 nucleotides: TGTGCCAGCAGCCCACCGGGGTCCAAAAACATTCAGTACTTC.

The rearrangement joins TRBV2 to TRBJ1-5; D uncertain. The CDR3 is 15 amino acids. Germline V gene data show CDR1 as SNHLY and CDR2 as FYNNEI. Trimming took off 0 bases at V and 2 bases at J, with 8 bases between the two ends. As DNA, the CDR3 is TGTGCCAGCAGTGAAGCGTTCCGGGGCAATCAGCCCCAGCATTTT. Translating it yields CASSEAFRGNQPQHF.

The chain joins TRBV20-1 to TRBJ2-3; D is unclear. Germline V gene sequence: CDR1 DFQATT, CDR2 SNEGSKA (reference sequence). Trimming shortened V by 0 bases and J by 2 bases, and 6 bases separated the two germline ends. The CDR3 runs to 13 residues. The CDR3 region has the DNA TGCAGTGCTAGAGATGATCTCACAGATACGCAGTATTTT. Its translation: CSARDDLTDTQYF.

The V gene is TRBV24-1, the J gene TRBJ2-3; no clear D. V was trimmed by 3 bases and J by 7 bases, leaving 7 bases between them. Germline V gene data show CDR1 as KGHDR and CDR2 as SFDVKD. The CDR3 spans 12 residues. The DNA of the CDR3 is TGTGCCACCAGTGATGGGATAAATACGCAGTATTTT. The encoded protein is CATSDGINTQYF.

This rearrangement joins TRBV20-1 to TRBJ1-2; 7 bases match TRBD1. CDR3 length: 16 amino acids. J was trimmed by 6 bases and V by 1 base; bases with no gene match: 14. Germline V gene lookup returns CDR1 DFQATT and CDR2 SNEGSKA (reference sequence). For the CDR3, the DNA is TGCAGTGCTAGAGGGGTCCAGGGACAGATGAGGGATGGCTACACCTTC. This encodes CSARGVQGQMRDGYTF.

The chain couples TRBV13 to TRBJ2-3; D not resolved. The CDR3 runs to 13 residues. The V gene's germline CDR1 is PRHDT and CDR2 FYEKMQ (reference sequence). The germline V and J ends were trimmed by 5 bases and 2 bases, with 8 bases remaining between them. CDR3 loop: CASSPGYTDTQYF. The CDR3, as DNA: TGTGCCAGCAGCCCGGGTTACACAGATACGCAGTATTTT.

As concerns this clonotype: A junction end diverges from the germline sequence, so it may reflect a read error. The chain links TRBV11-1 to TRBJ2-1; D perhaps matches TRBD2 (5 bases). Germline V gene lookup returns CDR1 SGHAT and CDR2 FQDESV (reference sequence). This CDR3 has 13 amino acids. The CDR3 spells CASSMDSHNEQFF. The CDR3 coding sequence is TGTGCCAGCAGCATGGACTCCCACAATGAGCAGTTCTTC.

This chain uses TRBV5-1 with TRBJ2-3; 9 bases map to TRBD1. V lost 2 bases and J lost 5; bases outside the gene matches: 6. This CDR3 is 15 amino acids long. The germline V gene has CDR1 SGHRS and CDR2 YFSETQ. Here the CDR3 reads CASSFRDREVDTQYF. In DNA form, the CDR3 reads TGCGCCAGCAGCTTCCGGGACAGGGAGGTAGATACGCAGTATTTT.

The chain joins TRBV20-1 to TRBJ2-1, with TRBD2 matching 10 bases. The CDR3 spans 16 residues. The germline CDR1 and CDR2 sequences are DFQATT and SNEGSKA (reference sequence). V was clipped by 3 bases and J by 0 bases; unmatched bases: 5. Written as DNA, the CDR3 is TGCAGTGCTAGGCGGGCTAGCGGGAGCTCCTACAATGAGCAGTTCTTC. Translating gives CSARRASGSSYNEQFF.

The chain couples TRBV20-1 to TRBJ2-7, with TRBD1 as a possible D gene (9 bases). The CDR3 length is 14 residues. Germline loops: CDR1 DFQATT, CDR2 SNEGSKA (reference sequence). Trimming shortened V by 6 bases and J by 2 bases, and 17 bases separated the two germline ends. CDR3 bases: TGCAGTGCCCCGGGGGGGACAGGGACCTACGAGCAGTACTTC. This gives the protein CSAPGGTGTYEQYF.

The J gene is TRBJ1-5, the V gene TRBV4-1, with 8 bases that match TRBD1. The CDR3 is made up of 14 amino acids. The V and J ends lost 1 base and 5 bases, in that order; junction bases with no gene match: 1. Germline loops: CDR1 MGHRA, CDR2 YSYEKL. CDR3 sequence: CASSQVQGDQPQHF. CDR3 bases: TGCGCCAGCAGCCAAGTACAGGGGGATCAGCCCCAGCATTTT.

V gene TRBV28 combines with J gene TRBJ2-5; 7 bases align to TRBD2. The V gene's germline CDR1 is MDHEN and CDR2 SYDVKM. V lost 3 bases and J lost 4; bases outside the gene matches: 5. CDR3 length equals 14 residues. CDR3: CASSFVAGRETQYF. In DNA form, the CDR3 reads TGTGCCAGCAGTTTCGTAGCGGGCCGAGAGACCCAGTACTTC.

The chain employs TRBV20-1 and TRBJ1-5; unclear D gene. CDR3 length equals 13 residues. Trimming stripped 5 bases from V and 4 bases from J, with 12 bases between. The germline CDR1 and CDR2 sequences are DFQATT and SNEGSKA (reference sequence). CDR3 sequence reads: CSAVDRANQPQHF. For the CDR3, the DNA is TGCAGTGCTGTAGACCGGGCGAATCAGCCCCAGCATTTT.

The chain combines TRBV28 with TRBJ1-5; D is undetermined. Per germline, CDR1 MDHEN and CDR2 SYDVKM. V lost 2 bases to trimming and J lost 4 bases, with 3 bases between them. The CDR3 contains 12 residues. The CDR3 here is CASSLNNQPQHF. The CDR3 DNA reads as TGTGCCAGCAGTTTAAATAATCAGCCCCAGCATTTT.

This chain uses TRBV6-5 with TRBJ1-5, with D perhaps matching TRBD1 (5 bases). CDR1 and CDR2 from the germline V gene are MNHEY and SVGAGI. Deletions cut 11 bases from V and 4 bases from J, with 9 bases between. This CDR3 is 11 amino acids long. For the CDR3, the DNA is TGTGCCGTGGGGGGGAATCAGCCCCAGCATTTT. Amino acids: CAVGGNQPQHF.

The chain joins TRBV4-3 to TRBJ1-1; the D is unclear. V lost 2 bases, J lost 1 base, and 8 bases lay in between. Germline lookup yields CDR1 LGHNA and CDR2 YSLEER. This CDR3 is built from 14 residues. Here the CDR3 reads CASSQTHQNTEAFF. The CDR3 DNA follows: TGCGCCAGCAGCCAAACACACCAGAACACTGAAGCTTTCTTT.

The chain carries TRBV5-4 and TRBJ1-1; D remains ambiguous. Trimming stripped 1 base from V and 0 bases from J, with 10 bases between. The CDR3 is made up of 15 amino acids. Germline V lookup: CDR1 SGHNT, CDR2 YYREEE (reference sequence). In DNA, the CDR3 is TGTGCCAGCAGCTTGCGGCAGGCAATGAACACTGAAGCTTTCTTT. Translation: CASSLRQAMNTEAFF.

The V and J genes are TRBV28 and TRBJ2-7, with 10 bases that match TRBD2. Unmatched junction bases numbered 11, after V lost 3 bases and J lost 3 bases. CDR1 is MDHEN, CDR2 SYDVKM, per germline. CDR3 length: 17 amino acids. CDR3: CASSFSLAGVEGYEQYF. CDR3 DNA sequence: TGTGCCAGCAGTTTTTCCCTAGCGGGAGTAGAAGGCTACGAGCAGTACTTC.

This chain connects TRBV29-1 to TRBJ2-5; 13 nucleotides line up with TRBD2. Germline values: CDR1 SQVTM, CDR2 ANQGSEA. The trim removed 6 bases at V and 1 base at J, leaving 11 bases unmatched. The CDR3 is 17 amino acids. This CDR3 reads CSVASGLAGVLQETQYF. The DNA for the CDR3 is TGCAGCGTAGCCTCCGGACTAGCGGGAGTTCTCCAAGAGACCCAGTACTTC. Full variable domain (rest looked up from reference TRBV29-1 and TRBJ2-5): SAVISQKPSRDICQRGTSLTIQCQVDSQVTMMFWYRQQPGQSLTLIATANQGSEATYESGFVIDKFPISRPNLTFSTLTVSNMSPEDSSIYLCSVASGLAGVLQETQYFGPGTRLLVL.

The chain uses TRBV27 and TRBJ2-1; D is tentatively TRBD1 or TRBD2 (5 bases each). The germline V gene has CDR1 MNHEY and CDR2 SMNVEV (reference sequence). V was pared by 3 bases and J by 2 bases, with 8 bases between. The CDR3 runs to 14 residues. The CDR3 region is CASSLTAAYNEQFF. The CDR3 DNA sequence: TGTGCCAGCAGTTTGACAGCGGCCTACAATGAGCAGTTCTTC.

The V and J genes are TRBV3-1 and TRBJ1-5; D is undetermined. Trimming left V 0 bases short and J 6 bases short, with 9 bases between. The germline V gene encodes CDR1 LGHDT and CDR2 YNNKEL (reference sequence). The CDR3 contains 14 residues. The CDR3 loop reads CASSQDSLSQPQHF. The DNA of the CDR3 is TGTGCCAGCAGCCAAGATAGTCTCAGTCAGCCCCAGCATTTT.

V usage is TRBV28 and J usage is TRBJ1-1; 7 positions agree with TRBD1. The V gene's germline CDR1 is MDHEN and CDR2 SYDVKM. The V and J ends lost 6 bases and 1 base, in that order; junction bases with no gene match: 11. The length of the CDR3 is 16 residues. CDR3 bases: TGTGCCAGCAGAGGCCTGAGGACAGGAGGGAACACTGAAGCTTTCTTT. Protein: CASRGLRTGGNTEAFF.

This clonotype was detected once. The gene calls are TRBV12-3 or TRBV12-4 and TRBJ2-1; 10 bases fit TRBD2. The V gene end was trimmed by 5 bases and the J gene end by 3 bases; junction bases not matched to a gene: 1. The CDR3 is made up of 14 amino acids. The chain's CDR3 is CASSGTSDYNEQFF. CDR3 nucleotide sequence: TGTGCCAGCAGTGGGACTAGCGACTACAATGAGCAGTTCTTC.